A selection of T cell receptor beta chains follows, all from one sample in a study of shared clonotypes between healthy human individuals. Method: immunoSEQ multiplex PCR; TCRdb's copy keeps in-frame clones and lacks some. The profile covers 740,000 or so clones, with more than 70% appearing a single time and around 1.8% taken by the ten largest. The sequenced material came from memory CD4+ T cells sorted from blood. Every receptor here comes from a woman between 25 and 40 years old in good health. CDR3s include the opening cysteine and the closing phenylalanine or tryptophan. The D gene is left open where the match is weak. Clone size is shown for a subset of rows, as once, few, many or a class of expanded clone.

abundance: few
v_gene: TRBV5-1
d_gene: TRBD1
j_gene: TRBJ2-7
CDR3aa: CASSSFNPGQGLSYEQYF
CDR3nt: TGCGCCAGCAGCTCATTTAACCCGGGACAGGGGTTATCCTACGAGCAGTACTTC

abundance: few
v_gene: TRBV4-1
d_gene: -
j_gene: TRBJ2-5
CDR3aa: CASSHLAKYQETQYF
CDR3nt: TGCGCCAGCAGCCACTTAGCCAAGTACCAAGAGACCCAGTACTTC

abundance: once
v_gene: TRBV23-1
d_gene: TRBD1
j_gene: TRBJ2-2
CDR3aa: CASSQLQGAPHTGELFF
CDR3nt: TGCGCCAGCAGTCAATTACAGGGGGCCCCCCACACCGGGGAGCTGTTTTTT

abundance: -
v_gene: TRBV5-6
d_gene: TRBD2
j_gene: TRBJ2-2
CDR3aa: CASSHSGRARTGELFF
CDR3nt: TGTGCCAGCAGCCATAGCGGGAGGGCCAGGACCGGGGAGCTGTTTTTT

abundance: -
v_gene: TRBV11-2
d_gene: -
j_gene: TRBJ2-7
CDR3aa: CASSPQRDSYEQYF
CDR3nt: TGTGCCAGCAGCCCACAGAGGGATTCCTACGAGCAGTACTTC

abundance: few
v_gene: TRBV2
d_gene: TRBD1
j_gene: TRBJ1-5
CDR3aa: CASSEEGQGQQPQHF
CDR3nt: TGTGCCAGCAGTGAAGAGGGGCAGGGACAGCAGCCCCAGCATTTT

abundance: -
v_gene: TRBV20-1
d_gene: -
j_gene: TRBJ2-1
CDR3aa: CSADGFEQFF
CDR3nt: TGCAGTGCAGATGGCTTTGAGCAGTTCTTC

abundance: -
v_gene: TRBV6-4
d_gene: TRBD1
j_gene: TRBJ2-2
CDR3aa: CASKTAGGQGTGELFF
CDR3nt: TGTGCCAGCAAAACGGCAGGGGGACAAGGGACCGGGGAGCTGTTTTTT

abundance: -
v_gene: TRBV19
d_gene: -
j_gene: TRBJ1-5
CDR3aa: CASSYGVAGNQPQHF
CDR3nt: TGTGCCAGTAGTTATGGGGTGGCCGGCAATCAGCCCCAGCATTTT

abundance: -
v_gene: TRBV27
d_gene: -
j_gene: TRBJ2-2
CDR3aa: CASSLSPPGLNTGELFF
CDR3nt: TGTGCCAGCAGTTTATCCCCCCCGGGACTTAACACCGGGGAGCTGTTTTTT

abundance: -
v_gene: TRBV6-1
d_gene: TRBD1
j_gene: TRBJ2-5
CDR3aa: CASSPRQGLETQYF
CDR3nt: TGTGCCAGCAGTCCTCGACAGGGGTTGGAGACCCAGTACTTC

abundance: few
v_gene: TRBV10-1
d_gene: -
j_gene: TRBJ2-7
CDR3aa: CASSESAGYGEQYF
CDR3nt: TGCGCCAGCAGTGAGTCGGCAGGGTACGGCGAGCAGTACTTC

abundance: -
v_gene: TRBV5-4
d_gene: -
j_gene: TRBJ2-7
CDR3aa: CASSLDESGTPYEQYF
CDR3nt: TGTGCCAGCAGCTTGGACGAGAGCGGTACCCCCTACGAGCAGTACTTC

abundance: -
v_gene: TRBV4-2
d_gene: -
j_gene: TRBJ2-7
CDR3aa: CASSHSGTSSSYEQYF
CDR3nt: TGTGCCAGCAGCCATTCCGGGACATCTAGTTCCTACGAGCAGTACTTC

abundance: -
v_gene: TRBV19
d_gene: -
j_gene: TRBJ2-5
CDR3aa: CAITVQDNQETQYF
CDR3nt: TGTGCCATCACAGTACAGGACAACCAAGAGACCCAGTACTTC

abundance: -
v_gene: TRBV7-8
d_gene: TRBD1
j_gene: TRBJ2-7
CDR3aa: CASSSPDRGGYEQYF
CDR3nt: TGTGCCAGCAGCTCCCCCGACAGGGGGGGCTACGAGCAGTACTTC

abundance: -
v_gene: TRBV4-1
d_gene: -
j_gene: TRBJ1-2
CDR3aa: CASSQRAVANYGYTF
CDR3nt: TGCGCCAGCAGCCAGCGGGCCGTAGCTAACTATGGCTACACCTTC

abundance: -
v_gene: TRBV6-1
d_gene: TRBD1
j_gene: TRBJ2-7
CDR3aa: CASTLVGQTYEQYF
CDR3nt: TGTGCCAGCACCCTCGTGGGACAGACCTACGAGCAGTACTTC

abundance: -
v_gene: TRBV25-1
d_gene: -
j_gene: TRBJ2-1
CDR3aa: CASSESGILYNEQFF
CDR3nt: TGTGCCAGCAGTGAGTCAGGGATACTCTACAATGAGCAGTTCTTC

abundance: -
v_gene: TRBV7-2
d_gene: TRBD2
j_gene: TRBJ2-1
CDR3aa: CASSYDLTSGNEQFF
CDR3nt: TGTGCCAGCAGCTATGACCTGACTAGCGGGAACGAGCAGTTCTTC

abundance: once
v_gene: TRBV18
d_gene: TRBD1
j_gene: TRBJ2-5
CDR3aa: CASSPRGLEETQYF
CDR3nt: TGTGCCAGCTCACCCAGGGGGCTCGAAGAGACCCAGTACTTC

abundance: once
v_gene: TRBV2
d_gene: TRBD1
j_gene: TRBJ1-5
CDR3aa: CASSEAGAGGGNQPQHF
CDR3nt: TGTGCCAGCAGTGAAGCCGGGGCAGGGGGAGGCAATCAGCCCCAGCATTTT

abundance: -
v_gene: TRBV4-1
d_gene: -
j_gene: TRBJ2-7
CDR3aa: CASSQDPGWGKYEQYF
CDR3nt: TGCGCCAGCAGCCAAGATCCGGGGTGGGGGAAATACGAGCAGTACTTC